Listed below are T cell receptor beta chains from one sample, sequenced in a study of blood T cell repertoires in COVID-19. Data came from immunoSEQ multiplex PCR; TCRdb stores just in-frame clones and leaves some out. The sample contains some 350,000 clones, around nine tenths of which appear only once. The sample was peripheral blood. These receptors all come from a woman aged 70-85 years with COVID-19, enrolled during active disease. Both conserved end residues are part of each CDR3. The D gene is left open where the match is weak. Clone size is not always given. Where it is, it says once, few, many or a class for expanded clones.

cdr3_aa cdr3_nt j_call clone_size v_call d_call
CASSIDPWGGDGYTF TGTGCCAGTAGTATAGATCCTTGGGGGGGTGATGGCTACACCTTC TRBJ1-2 NA TRBV19 NA
CASSPGLLNTEAFF TGTGCCAGCTCACCAGGACTGCTGAACACTGAAGCTTTCTTT TRBJ1-1 NA TRBV18 NA
CASSFDGIETQYF TGTGCCAGCAGCTTCGACGGGATTGAGACCCAGTACTTC TRBJ2-5 NA TRBV7-3 NA
CASSYQGAPYEQYF TGTGCCAGCAGTTACCAGGGGGCGCCGTACGAGCAGTACTTC TRBJ2-7 NA TRBV6-6 TRBD1
CASSLSGGAPDTQYF TGCGCCAGCAGCTTAAGCGGGGGGGCCCCAGATACGCAGTATTTT TRBJ2-3 once TRBV5-1 TRBD2
CASSDSGTGEYGYTF TGTGCCAGCAGTGACTCAGGGACAGGGGAGTATGGCTACACCTTC TRBJ1-2 NA TRBV6-4 TRBD1
CASSTQDRGAVAKNIQYF TGTGCCAGTAGTACCCAGGACAGGGGGGCGGTTGCCAAAAACATTCAGTACTTC TRBJ2-4 NA TRBV19 TRBD1
CASSRRQADTEAFF TGTGCCAGTAGTAGGCGACAGGCTGACACTGAAGCTTTCTTT TRBJ1-1 once TRBV19 NA
CASSLRTGANTEAFF TGTGCCAGCTCACTTAGGACAGGGGCGAACACTGAAGCTTTCTTT TRBJ1-1 NA TRBV18 TRBD1
CASSDWDRNSPLHF TGTGCCAGTAGTGATTGGGACAGAAATTCACCCCTCCACTTT TRBJ1-6 NA TRBV19 TRBD1
CASSLVLPRRDYGYTF TGTGCCAGCAGCTTAGTCCTACCTAGGCGGGACTATGGCTACACCTTC TRBJ1-2 NA TRBV12-1 NA
CASKRQLSSYEQYF TGTGCCAGTAAGAGGCAGCTGAGTTCCTACGAGCAGTACTTC TRBJ2-7 NA TRBV19 NA
CASSLGFQGARTEAFF TGTGCCAGCAGCCTAGGGTTTCAGGGGGCTCGGACTGAAGCTTTCTTT TRBJ1-1 NA TRBV7-9 TRBD1
CATSDIWTGYGYTF TGTGCCACCAGTGATATTTGGACAGGCTATGGCTACACCTTC TRBJ1-2 NA TRBV24-1 TRBD1
CASSSRQGTGGYTF TGTGCCAGCAGTTCCCGACAGGGGACTGGTGGCTACACCTTC TRBJ1-2 once TRBV27 TRBD1
CASSYFRGEYEQYF TGTGCCAGCAGTTACTTCCGGGGAGAATACGAGCAGTACTTC TRBJ2-7 NA TRBV6-5 NA
CASSRTRSVGEQYF TGTGCCAGCAGCCGGACTAGAAGTGTCGGGGAGCAGTACTTC TRBJ2-7 NA TRBV7-8 TRBD2
CASSKGGPRGIFSNQPQHF TGTGCCAGCAGCAAAGGAGGCCCGAGGGGGATCTTTAGCAATCAGCCCCAGCATTTT TRBJ1-5 NA TRBV21-1 NA
CASSLGPSGGNYEQYF TGTGCCAGCAGCTTAGGCCCCTCGGGGGGAAACTACGAGCAGTACTTC TRBJ2-7 few TRBV13 TRBD2
CATETGGPETEAFF TGTGCCACCGAGACAGGGGGCCCGGAGACTGAAGCTTTCTTT TRBJ1-1 NA TRBV21-1 NA
CASSLKMGRTGRDTEAFF TGTGCCAGCAGTTTAAAAATGGGGAGGACAGGTCGGGACACTGAAGCTTTCTTT TRBJ1-1 NA TRBV28 TRBD1
CASSVDGTGSNEQFF TGTGCCAGCAGCGTAGACGGGACAGGGAGTAATGAGCAGTTCTTC TRBJ2-1 once TRBV9 TRBD1
CASSYEWEQFF TGTGCCAGCAGTTACGAGTGGGAGCAGTTCTTC TRBJ2-1 NA TRBV6-5 NA
CASSYSPGPGYGYTF TGTGCCAGCAGTTACTCTCCAGGCCCAGGCTATGGCTACACCTTC TRBJ1-2 NA TRBV6-5 NA
CASSNLGADQPQHF TGTGCCAGCAGTAACCTAGGGGCGGATCAGCCCCAGCATTTT TRBJ1-5 once TRBV6-5 NA
CAISVGGGRNEQYF TGTGCCATCAGTGTGGGGGGCGGGAGGAACGAGCAGTACTTC TRBJ2-7 NA TRBV10-3 TRBD2
CATQGSYTEAFF TGTGCCACTCAGGGGTCTTACACTGAAGCTTTCTTT TRBJ1-1 NA TRBV19 NA
CASSLSAGGLLDTDTQYF TGTGCCAGCAGTTTAAGTGCGGGGGGGCTGCTCGACACAGATACGCAGTATTTT TRBJ2-3 NA TRBV27 TRBD2
CASSLPGGHNEQFF TGCGCCAGCAGCTTGCCGGGGGGCCACAATGAGCAGTTCTTC TRBJ2-1 NA TRBV5-1 NA
CASSQGGGQGFYEQYF TGTGCCAGCAGCCAAGGAGGGGGACAGGGTTTCTACGAGCAGTACTTC TRBJ2-7 NA TRBV7-9 TRBD1
CASSPQGQNQPQHF TGTGCCAGCTCACCACAGGGACAGAATCAGCCCCAGCATTTT TRBJ1-5 NA TRBV18 TRBD1
CASSPQGDSTDTQYF TGTGCCAGCAGCCCCCAGGGGGACAGCACAGATACGCAGTATTTT TRBJ2-3 NA TRBV28 TRBD1
CASSAPGGSPAQHF TGTGCCAGCAGCGCCCCCGGCGGGTCACCGGCCCAGCATTTT TRBJ1-5 few TRBV2 NA
CAWRAQAKNIQYF TGTGCCTGGAGGGCCCAAGCCAAAAACATTCAGTACTTC TRBJ2-4 once TRBV30 NA
CATSDFNRGETQYF TGTGCCACCAGTGATTTCAACAGGGGCGAGACCCAGTACTTC TRBJ2-5 NA TRBV24-1 TRBD1
CASTAEGARGTEAFF TGTGCCAGCACTGCAGAGGGGGCAAGGGGGACTGAAGCTTTCTTT TRBJ1-1 NA TRBV5-8 TRBD1
CAWSPGGRNTIYF TGTGCCTGGAGTCCAGGGGGAAGAAACACCATATATTTT TRBJ1-3 NA TRBV30 TRBD1
CASSFDRVDTGELFF TGCGCCAGCAGCTTTGACAGGGTGGACACCGGGGAGCTGTTTTTT TRBJ2-2 NA TRBV5-1 TRBD1
CASARSGFLNQPQHF TGTGCCAGCGCCCGATCAGGATTCCTCAATCAGCCCCAGCATTTT TRBJ1-5 NA TRBV27 NA
CSASAQGLYGYTF TGCAGCGCATCCGCACAGGGTCTTTATGGCTACACCTTC TRBJ1-2 NA TRBV29-1 NA
CASSRPGTGNNSPLHF TGTGCCAGCAGCCGCCCCGGGACAGGCAATAATTCACCCCTCCACTTT TRBJ1-6 once TRBV9 TRBD1
CASSDGTASYEQYF TGTGCCAGCAGCGACGGGACAGCTTCGTACGAGCAGTACTTC TRBJ2-7 NA TRBV9 TRBD1
CASSVGFGSYNSPLHF TGTGCCAGCAGCGTAGGCTTCGGGAGTTATAATTCACCCCTCCACTTT TRBJ1-6 NA TRBV9 NA
CASSQGTGPSYEQYF TGTGCCAGCAGTCAAGGGACAGGACCTTCCTACGAGCAGTACTTC TRBJ2-7 many TRBV27 TRBD1
CASSRTGAHNSPLHF TGTGCCAGCAGCAGGACAGGCGCGCATAATTCACCCCTCCACTTT TRBJ1-6 NA TRBV6-4 TRBD1
CASSFAGQGYYGYTF TGTGCCAGCAGCTTCGCGGGACAGGGCTACTATGGCTACACCTTC TRBJ1-2 NA TRBV27 TRBD1
CSASGESSMNTEAFF TGCAGCGCCTCCGGTGAGAGCTCCATGAACACTGAAGCTTTCTTT TRBJ1-1 NA TRBV29-1 NA
CASSLNPGQRNEKLFF TGTGCCAGCAGCTTAAACCCGGGACAGCGTAATGAAAAACTGTTTTTT TRBJ1-4 NA TRBV5-4 TRBD1
CASSADGTGSPGGKLFF TGCGCCAGCAGCGCGGATGGGACAGGATCTCCAGGGGGGAAACTGTTTTTT TRBJ1-4 NA TRBV10-1 TRBD1
CASSEGAGGTYEQYF TGTGCCAGCAGTGAAGGGGCGGGGGGCACATACGAGCAGTACTTC TRBJ2-7 once TRBV2 TRBD2
CSVGPGGSYEQYF TGCAGCGTAGGGCCAGGGGGCTCCTACGAGCAGTACTTC TRBJ2-7 NA TRBV29-1 TRBD1
CASSDSAGQVDPNYGYTF TGTGCCAGCAGCGACTCGGCGGGACAGGTGGATCCTAACTATGGCTACACCTTC TRBJ1-2 NA TRBV7-6 TRBD1
CASSLGDRGFGAFF TGCGCCAGCAGCTTGGGGGACAGGGGATTTGGAGCTTTCTTT TRBJ1-1 NA TRBV5-1 TRBD1
CASSMGTGYQPQHF TGTGCCAGTAGTATGGGGACAGGGTATCAGCCCCAGCATTTT TRBJ1-5 NA TRBV19 TRBD1
CASSKGQPNYGYTF TGTGCCAGCAGCAAGGGACAGCCTAACTATGGCTACACCTTC TRBJ1-2 NA TRBV21-1 NA